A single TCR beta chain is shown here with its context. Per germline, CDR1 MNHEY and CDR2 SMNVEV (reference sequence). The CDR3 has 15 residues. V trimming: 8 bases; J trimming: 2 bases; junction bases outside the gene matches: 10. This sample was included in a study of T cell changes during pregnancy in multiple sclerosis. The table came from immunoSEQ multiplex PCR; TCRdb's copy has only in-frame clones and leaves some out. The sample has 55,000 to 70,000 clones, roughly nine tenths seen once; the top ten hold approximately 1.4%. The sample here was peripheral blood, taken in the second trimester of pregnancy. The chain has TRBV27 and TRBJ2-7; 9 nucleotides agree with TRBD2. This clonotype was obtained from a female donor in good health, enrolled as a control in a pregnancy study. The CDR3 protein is CASVRRGGLAYEQYF. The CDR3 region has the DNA TGTGCCAGCGTAAGGCGGGGGGGGCTAGCCTACGAGCAGTACTTC.